Listed below are T cell receptor beta chains from one sample, sequenced in a study of cytomegalovirus exposure and HLA in healthy donors. Here immunoSEQ multiplex PCR was the method, and the copy in TCRdb shows in-frame clones only, minus some. In the table there are roughly 150,000 clones, 85% of which are singletons. Sequenced material: PBMCs. The receptors come from a woman under 30 in good health and CMV-seronegative. Both conserved end residues are part of each CDR3. A D gene is named only where the DNA matches it firmly. Expanded clones get a size class; other rows say once, few or many, or leave the size out.

>TRBJ2-7|-|-|TRBV4-1
TGCGCCAGCAGCCAAGTTCTAGCCTCCGACGAGCAGTACTTC
CASSQVLASDEQYF
>TRBJ1-2|-|-|TRBV29-1
TGCAGCGTTGAAGAGGGGGGTGGGGGTGGTGGCTACACCTTC
CSVEEGGGGGGYTF
>TRBJ1-4|TRBD1|-|TRBV5-1
TGCGCCAGCAGCTTGGGAAAACCCCCGGGACAGCTGCTCAGGGCAAAACTGTTTTTT
CASSLGKPPGQLLRAKLFF
>TRBJ1-2|-|-|TRBV28
TGTGCCAGCCGAGTTAGGGGCGCTCTTGTCTATGGCTACACCTTC
CASRVRGALVYGYTF
>TRBJ1-3|-|-|TRBV7-7
TGTGCTAGCGCAGAGGGAAACTCTGGAAACACCATATATTTT
CASAEGNSGNTIYF
>TRBJ2-2|TRBD2|-|TRBV6-6
TGTGCCAGCAGACGAGGACTAGCGGGGGTACTCGGGGAGCTGTTTTTT
CASRRGLAGVLGELFF
>TRBJ2-2|-|-|TRBV5-4
TGTGCCAGCAGCCTACTAGGCGCGAACACCGGGGAGCTGTTTTTT
CASSLLGANTGELFF
>TRBJ2-1|TRBD1|-|TRBV5-1
TGCGCCAGCAGCTTGGATGACAGGGCGAACAATGAGCAGTTCTTC
CASSLDDRANNEQFF
>TRBJ1-3|-|-|TRBV7-6
TGTGCCAGCAGGCAGGCCCCGACCCTCCTCTCTGGAAACACCATATATTTT
CASRQAPTLLSGNTIYF
>TRBJ1-4|-|-|TRBV9
TGTGCCAGCAGTTTCGGGGGGACAACTAATGAAAAACTGTTTTTT
CASSFGGTTNEKLFF
>TRBJ1-5|-|-|TRBV7-6
TGTGCCAGCAGCTTAGCTTCCAGGGGCGGACAGCCCCAGCATTTT
CASSLASRGGQPQHF
>TRBJ2-2|-|once|TRBV6-1
TGTGCCAGCAGTGATGTCAGGCGCAACACCGGGGAGCTGTTTTTT
CASSDVRRNTGELFF
>TRBJ2-7|TRBD1|-|TRBV28
TGTGCCAGCAGTTTAGTGTGGGGACAGGGGAGTTACGAGCAGTACTTC
CASSLVWGQGSYEQYF
>TRBJ2-5|TRBD2|-|TRBV5-4
TGTGCCAGCAGCCCGACTAGCGGAGAGACCCAGTACTTC
CASSPTSGETQYF
>TRBJ2-7|-|-|TRBV5-1
TGCGCCAGCAGCCGCGCTGGGGCCGCGCGGCCCGAGCAGTACTTC
CASSRAGAARPEQYF
>TRBJ1-2|-|-|TRBV7-9
TGTGCCAGCAGCCCGACAGGAACTATTTTGAGTGGCTACACCTTC
CASSPTGTILSGYTF
>TRBJ1-6|-|-|TRBV2
TGTGCCAGTGGGACCAGGGCAGGGGCAAATTCACCCCTCCACTTT
CASGTRAGANSPLHF